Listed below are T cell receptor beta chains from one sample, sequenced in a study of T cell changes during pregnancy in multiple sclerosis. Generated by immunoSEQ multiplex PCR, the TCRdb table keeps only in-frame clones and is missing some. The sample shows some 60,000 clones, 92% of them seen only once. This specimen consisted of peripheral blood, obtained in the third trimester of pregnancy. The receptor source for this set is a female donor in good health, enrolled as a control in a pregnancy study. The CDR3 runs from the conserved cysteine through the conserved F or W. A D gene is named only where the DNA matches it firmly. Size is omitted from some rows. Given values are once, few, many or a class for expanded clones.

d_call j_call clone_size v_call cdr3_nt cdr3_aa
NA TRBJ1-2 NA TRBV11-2 TGTGCCAGCAGCTTTCAGGGGAACTACACCTTC CASSFQGNYTF
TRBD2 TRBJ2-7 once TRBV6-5 TGTGCCAGCAAAAAGCGGGAGGCCTACGAGCAGTACTTC CASKKREAYEQYF
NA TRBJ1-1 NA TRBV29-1 TGCAGCGTTGAGAAAGGCGGCGACCGTATCGACGCTTTCTTT CSVEKGGDRIDAFF
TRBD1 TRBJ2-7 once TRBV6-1 TGTGCCAGCAGTGGAGAGACAGGGGGCTTCTACGAGCAGTACTTC CASSGETGGFYEQYF
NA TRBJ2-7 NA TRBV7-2 TGTGCCAGCAGCTTAATCGGCAGGGATTCCGAGCAGTACTTC CASSLIGRDSEQYF
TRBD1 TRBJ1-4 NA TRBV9 TGTGCCAGCAGCGTAACAGGGGGCGCGACTAATGAAAAACTGTTTTTT CASSVTGGATNEKLFF
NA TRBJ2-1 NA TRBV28 TGTGCCAGCAGTTTACCGGACTGGATCAATGAGCAGTTCTTC CASSLPDWINEQFF
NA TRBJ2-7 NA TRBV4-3 TGCGCCAGCAGCCAAGATAAACGGGCCTACGAGCAGTACTTC CASSQDKRAYEQYF
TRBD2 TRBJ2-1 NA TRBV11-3 TGTGCCAGCAGCTTAAGAACTAGCGGGGGGCCAAGCTCCTACAATGAGCAGTTCTTC CASSLRTSGGPSSYNEQFF
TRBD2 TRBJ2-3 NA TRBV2 TGTGCCAGCACTACCGGGGGGGTCGGGGTAGATACGCAGTATTTT CASTTGGVGVDTQYF
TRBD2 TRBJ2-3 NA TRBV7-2 TGTGCCAGCATGATTACTAGCGGTTCGGATACGCAGTATTTT CASMITSGSDTQYF
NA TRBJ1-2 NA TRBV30 TGTGCCTGGAGTGGGGAGGGGATAGCTAACTATGGCTACACCTTC CAWSGEGIANYGYTF
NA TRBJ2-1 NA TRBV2 TGTGCCAGCAGTGAATGGGGGTACAATGAGCTTGGGGGGTACAATGAGCAGTTCTTC CASSEWGYNELGGYNEQFF
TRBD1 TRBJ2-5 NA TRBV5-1 TGCGCCAGCAGCCCGGACAGGGGAGGAGAGACCCAGTACTTC CASSPDRGGETQYF
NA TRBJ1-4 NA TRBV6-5 TGTGCCAGCAGTTCCTCCTTCGCAACTAATGAAAAACTGTTTTTT CASSSSFATNEKLFF
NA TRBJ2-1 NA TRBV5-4 TGTGCCACCCAAACAGGGCCGACCCGGGATGAGCAGTTCTTC CATQTGPTRDEQFF
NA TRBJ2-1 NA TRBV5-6 TGTGCCAGCAGCTTCCCCGGAGATCTCCCCTACAATGAGCAGTTCTTC CASSFPGDLPYNEQFF
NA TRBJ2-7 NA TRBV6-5 TGTGCCAGCAGTTACCCCGGACAGAGCTTCGAGCAGTACTTC CASSYPGQSFEQYF
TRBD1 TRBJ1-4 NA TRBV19 TGTGCCAGTAGTCCTAAACGGGCGGGACAGGGATACGTTGCAACTAATGAAAAACTGTTTTTT CASSPKRAGQGYVATNEKLFF
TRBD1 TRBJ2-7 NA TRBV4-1 TGCGCCAGCAGCCAAGAGGCAGGGGGCTACGAGCAGTACTTC CASSQEAGGYEQYF
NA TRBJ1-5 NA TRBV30 TGTGCCTGGAGTGGAGGACAGCCGGGTCAGCCCCAGCATTTT CAWSGGQPGQPQHF
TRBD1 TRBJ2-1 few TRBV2 TGTGCCAGCAGTACGGACAGGGTCACCTACAATGAGCAGTTCTTC CASSTDRVTYNEQFF
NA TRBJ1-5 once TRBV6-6 TGTGCCACCAGCCTTAGCAATCAGCCCCAGCATTTT CATSLSNQPQHF
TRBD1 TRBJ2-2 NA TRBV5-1 TGCGCCAGCAGCGCCCGACAGGGGCCGAACACCGGGGAGCTGTTTTTT CASSARQGPNTGELFF
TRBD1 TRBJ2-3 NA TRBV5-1 TGCGCCAGCAGATCGACAGGGCGGAGCACAGATACGCAGTATTTT CASRSTGRSTDTQYF
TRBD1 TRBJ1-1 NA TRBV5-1 TGCGCCAGCAGTGGACAGGGAGGGGACACTGAAGCTTTCTTT CASSGQGGDTEAFF
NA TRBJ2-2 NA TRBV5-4 TGTGCCAGCACTAATCGGCAGTCAGGGGCCTCTGGGGAGCTGTTTTTT CASTNRQSGASGELFF
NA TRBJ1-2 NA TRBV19 TGTGCCAGTAAAAAGCCGTCCAGGAACTATGGCTACACCTTC CASKKPSRNYGYTF
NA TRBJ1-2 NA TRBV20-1 TGCAGTGCCCCTTTTCGCTATGGCTACACCTTC CSAPFRYGYTF
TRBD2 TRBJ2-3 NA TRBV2 TGTGCCAGCAGTTGGACTAGCGGGAGGGCGGGGAGGACAGATACGCAGTATTTT CASSWTSGRAGRTDTQYF
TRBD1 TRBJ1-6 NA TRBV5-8 TGTGCCAGCAGCCCGGGACAGGCATCACCCGGGAGCTCCTATAATTCACCCCTCCACTTT CASSPGQASPGSSYNSPLHF
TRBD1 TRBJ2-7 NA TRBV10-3 TGTGCCATCAGTACTGGGGACAGGGGGCCTTACGAGCAGTACTTC CAISTGDRGPYEQYF
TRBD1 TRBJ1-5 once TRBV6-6 TGTGCCAGCAGTTCCGTAGGGGGCAGAAATCAGCCCCAGCATTTT CASSSVGGRNQPQHF
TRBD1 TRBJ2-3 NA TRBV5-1 TGCGCCAGCAGCAAGGACAGGGGCGAAGATACGCAGTATTTT CASSKDRGEDTQYF
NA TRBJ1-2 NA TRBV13 TGTGCCAGCAGCTCTTCACTACAGGGAGATGGCTACACCTTC CASSSSLQGDGYTF
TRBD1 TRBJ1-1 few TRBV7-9 TGTGCCAGCAGCCTAGACAGGGGGCGGACTGAAGCTTTCTTT CASSLDRGRTEAFF
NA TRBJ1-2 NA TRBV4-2 TGTGCCAGCAGCGAGGGATTTTACTATGGCTACACCTTC CASSEGFYYGYTF
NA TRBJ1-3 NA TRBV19 TGTGCCAGTAAGTCGTCGGGGTGGAGAAACACCATATATTTT CASKSSGWRNTIYF
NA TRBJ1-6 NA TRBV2 TGTGCCAGTACGGACCAGGGAATGGAGAATTCACCCCTCCACTTT CASTDQGMENSPLHF
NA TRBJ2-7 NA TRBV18 TGTGCCAGCTCACCAGGCCTAGCTTCGGGCGAGCAGTACTTC CASSPGLASGEQYF
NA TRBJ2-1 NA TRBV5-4 TGTGCCAGCAGCTTGGAAGGGACTCCGTACAATGAGCAGTTCTTC CASSLEGTPYNEQFF
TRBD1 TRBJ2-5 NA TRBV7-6 TGTGCCAGCAGCTTTAGCTTCGGGACAGGGCGGGAGACCCAGTACTTC CASSFSFGTGRETQYF
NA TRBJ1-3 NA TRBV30 TGTGCCTGGAGTGACAGGTCCTCTGGAAACACCATATATTTT CAWSDRSSGNTIYF
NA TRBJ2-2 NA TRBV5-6 TGTGCCAGCAGCTTGCGGGGACTTCCCCCCGGGGAGCTGTTTTTT CASSLRGLPPGELFF
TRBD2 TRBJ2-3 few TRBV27 TGTGCCAGCCTGGGACTAGCCACAGATACGCAGTATTTT CASLGLATDTQYF
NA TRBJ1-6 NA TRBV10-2 TGCGCCAGCCGGAGGGAGCCCAATTCACCCCTCCACTTT CASRREPNSPLHF
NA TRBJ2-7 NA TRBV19 TGTGCCAGTAGCCCGTCCTCGCTATCCCCCCTCTACGAGCAGTACTTC CASSPSSLSPLYEQYF
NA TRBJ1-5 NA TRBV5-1 TGCGCCAGCAGCTTGGAGGGGGGGAATCAGCCCCAGCATTTT CASSLEGGNQPQHF